This is a list of T cell receptor beta chains from one sample in a study of T cell changes during pregnancy in multiple sclerosis. The table came from immunoSEQ multiplex PCR; TCRdb's copy has only in-frame clones and leaves some out. The sample consists of around 38,000 clones, under 95% of them appearing once. The sample in question was CD8+ T cells from peripheral blood mononuclear cells, obtained in the third trimester of pregnancy. Receptors were obtained from a female donor with multiple sclerosis, enrolled in a pregnancy study. Each CDR3 is given with its conserved first and last residue. The order of the fields is J gene, clone size, D gene, V gene, CDR3 protein, CDR3 DNA. D genes are given only for firm matches. Rows give clone size only sometimes, using once, few, many, or a class for an expanded clone.

TRBJ2-4,NA,NA,TRBV7-9,CASSSSGTIAKNIQYF,TGTGCCAGCAGCTCCTCCGGGACAATAGCCAAAAACATTCAGTACTTC
TRBJ2-3,NA,TRBD2,TRBV6-4,CASSETSGSRGDTQYF,TGTGCCAGCAGTGAGACTAGCGGGAGTCGCGGGGATACGCAGTATTTT
TRBJ1-4,once,NA,TRBV2,CASRKQGTNEKLFF,TGTGCCAGCAGGAAACAGGGTACTAATGAAAAACTGTTTTTT
TRBJ2-3,NA,TRBD2,TRBV5-6,CASSTGTSGSTDTQYF,TGTGCCAGCAGCACCGGGACTAGCGGGAGCACAGATACGCAGTATTTT
TRBJ2-2,NA,NA,TRBV11-3,CASTDRNTGELFF,TGTGCCAGCACAGACAGAAACACCGGGGAGCTGTTTTTT
TRBJ2-3,NA,TRBD2,TRBV4-2,CASSQDQASGTDTQYF,TGTGCCAGCAGCCAAGATCAGGCTAGCGGGACAGATACGCAGTATTTT
TRBJ2-5,NA,NA,TRBV6-5,CASGPQQETQYF,TGTGCTAGCGGCCCGCAACAAGAGACCCAGTACTTC
TRBJ2-7,NA,NA,TRBV5-1,CASSLGAKEVSYEQYF,TGCGCCAGCAGCTTGGGCGCGAAAGAGGTATCCTACGAGCAGTACTTC
TRBJ1-6,once,NA,TRBV27,CASSSLYYNSPLHF,TGTGCCAGCAGTTCCCTCTACTATAATTCACCCCTCCACTTT
TRBJ2-3,few,NA,TRBV6-1,CASSGGLEADTQYF,TGTGCCAGCAGTGGGGGTCTGGAGGCAGATACGCAGTATTTT
TRBJ2-7,NA,TRBD1,TRBV10-1,CASLQRTGGSAGEQYF,TGCGCCAGCCTGCAACGGACAGGGGGCAGTGCGGGGGAGCAGTACTTC
TRBJ2-5,NA,TRBD2,TRBV7-7,CASSRRGGRQETQYF,TGTGCTAGCAGCCGCCGGGGAGGGCGGCAAGAGACCCAGTACTTC
TRBJ2-7,NA,TRBD2,TRBV4-3,CASSHSGTSGYYEQYF,TGCGCCAGCAGCCACTCCGGGACTAGCGGATATTACGAGCAGTACTTC
TRBJ2-2,NA,NA,TRBV4-1,CASSQDPTARELGELFF,TGCGCCAGCAGCCAAGATCCAACAGCGAGGGAGCTTGGGGAGCTGTTTTTT
TRBJ2-3,once,NA,TRBV7-2,CASSLTSPDTQYF,TGTGCCAGCAGCTTAACTAGCCCAGATACGCAGTATTTT
TRBJ1-2,NA,TRBD1,TRBV4-3,CASSLHAGQVNYGYTF,TGCGCCAGCAGCCTCCACGCGGGACAGGTCAACTATGGCTACACCTTC
TRBJ2-7,NA,NA,TRBV27,CASSLVGSYEQYF,TGTGCCAGCAGTTTAGTCGGGAGCTACGAGCAGTACTTC
TRBJ1-1,NA,NA,TRBV6-6,CASLAGNTEAFF,TGTGCCAGCCTTGCCGGGAACACTGAAGCTTTCTTT
TRBJ1-4,NA,TRBD1,TRBV4-3,CASSQDQRQGAEKLFF,TGCGCCAGCAGCCAAGATCAAAGACAGGGGGCTGAAAAACTGTTTTTT
TRBJ2-3,once,TRBD2,TRBV29-1,CSVKDVAGGRTDTQYF,TGCAGCGTTAAGGATGTAGCGGGAGGCCGCACAGATACGCAGTATTTT
TRBJ1-1,NA,TRBD1,TRBV6-5,CASSFGQGEMNTEAFF,TGTGCCAGCAGTTTCGGACAGGGCGAAATGAACACTGAAGCTTTCTTT
TRBJ2-7,NA,TRBD2,TRBV4-3,CASSWGTSGFSSYEQYF,TGCGCCAGCAGCTGGGGGACTAGCGGATTTAGCTCCTACGAGCAGTACTTC
TRBJ2-1,NA,NA,TRBV14,CASSRGTLYNEQFF,TGTGCCAGCAGCCGCGGGACTTTGTACAATGAGCAGTTCTTC
TRBJ2-7,NA,NA,TRBV27,CASSLQGSSYEQYF,TGTGCCAGCAGCCTACAGGGTAGCTCCTACGAGCAGTACTTC
TRBJ1-2,NA,NA,TRBV28,CASITGGYGYTF,TGTGCCAGCATCACGGGGGGATATGGCTACACCTTC
TRBJ2-7,NA,TRBD2,TRBV29-1,CSGLGLAGKAAYEQYF,TGCAGCGGTTTGGGACTAGCGGGAAAGGCGGCCTACGAGCAGTACTTC
TRBJ1-1,NA,NA,TRBV7-9,CASSSGSVVGTEAFF,TGTGCCAGCAGCTCGGGGTCTGTCGTAGGCACTGAAGCTTTCTTT
TRBJ2-1,NA,NA,TRBV11-2,CASSPPSYNEQFF,TGTGCCAGCAGCCCCCCCAGCTACAATGAGCAGTTCTTC
TRBJ2-1,NA,TRBD2,TRBV27,CASRQTSGRTYNEQFF,TGTGCCAGCAGACAAACTAGCGGGAGGACCTACAATGAGCAGTTCTTC
TRBJ2-7,NA,TRBD2,TRBV19,CASSPGLAGFYEQYF,TGTGCCAGTAGTCCGGGACTAGCGGGATTCTACGAGCAGTACTTC
TRBJ2-1,NA,TRBD1,TRBV7-9,CASRANRGSYNEQFF,TGTGCCAGCAGGGCTAACAGGGGCTCCTACAATGAGCAGTTCTTC
TRBJ2-2,few,NA,TRBV4-3,CASSQDPGNTGELFF,TGCGCCAGCAGCCAAGATCCAGGGAACACCGGGGAGCTGTTTTTT
TRBJ2-1,NA,NA,TRBV27,CASSDDWRAYNEQFF,TGTGCCAGCAGCGACGATTGGAGGGCCTACAATGAGCAGTTCTTC
TRBJ2-3,NA,TRBD2,TRBV28,CASNMAGREITDTQYF,TGTGCCAGTAATATGGCTGGGCGGGAGATTACAGATACGCAGTATTTT
TRBJ2-1,NA,NA,TRBV4-1,CASSQVSSEYNEQFF,TGCGCCAGCAGCCAAGTGTCTAGCGAGTACAATGAGCAGTTCTTC
TRBJ1-4,NA,NA,TRBV5-8,CASSSPRDFDEKLFF,TGTGCCAGCAGCTCCCCCCGGGACTTTGATGAAAAACTGTTTTTT
TRBJ2-7,once,TRBD1,TRBV18,CASSPTGNEQYF,TGTGCCAGCTCCCCGACAGGGAACGAGCAGTACTTC
TRBJ2-7,few,TRBD2,TRBV6-1,CASSVSGEAYEQYF,TGTGCCAGCAGCGTAAGCGGGGAGGCATACGAGCAGTACTTC
TRBJ2-2,NA,NA,TRBV5-6,CASRQTGVQAGELFF,TGTGCCAGCAGACAGACGGGAGTTCAGGCCGGGGAGCTGTTTTTT
TRBJ1-3,once,NA,TRBV4-3,CASSPSSYSGNTIYF,TGCGCCAGCAGCCCCTCCTCCTACTCTGGAAACACCATATATTTT
TRBJ2-7,NA,TRBD1,TRBV6-6,CASSYPGQGAYEQYF,TGTGCCAGCAGTTACCCAGGACAGGGGGCATACGAGCAGTACTTC
TRBJ1-2,NA,TRBD1,TRBV5-1,CARRRTGATPYYGYTF,TGCGCCAGAAGAAGGACAGGAGCGACGCCGTACTATGGCTACACCTTC